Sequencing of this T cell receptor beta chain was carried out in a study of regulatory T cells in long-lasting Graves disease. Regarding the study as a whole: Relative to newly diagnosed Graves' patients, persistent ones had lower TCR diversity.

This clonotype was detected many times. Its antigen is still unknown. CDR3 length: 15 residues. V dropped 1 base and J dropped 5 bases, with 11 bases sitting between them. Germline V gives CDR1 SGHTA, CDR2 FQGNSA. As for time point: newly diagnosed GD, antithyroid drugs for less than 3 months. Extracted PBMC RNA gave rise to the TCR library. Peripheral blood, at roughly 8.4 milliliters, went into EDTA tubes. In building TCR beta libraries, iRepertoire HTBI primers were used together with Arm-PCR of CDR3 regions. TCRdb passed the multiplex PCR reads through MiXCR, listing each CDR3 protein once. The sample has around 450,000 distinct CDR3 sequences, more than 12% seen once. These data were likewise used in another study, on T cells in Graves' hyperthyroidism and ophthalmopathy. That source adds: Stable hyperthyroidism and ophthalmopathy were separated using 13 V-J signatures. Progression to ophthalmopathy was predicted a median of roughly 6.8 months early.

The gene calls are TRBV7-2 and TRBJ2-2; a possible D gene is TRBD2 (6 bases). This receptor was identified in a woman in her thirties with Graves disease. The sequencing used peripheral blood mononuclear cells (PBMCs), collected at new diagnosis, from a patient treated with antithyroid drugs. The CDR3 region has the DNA TGTGCCAGCAGCTTAGTGGAGGGTCGAACCGGGGAGCTGTTTTTT. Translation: CASSLVEGRTGELFF.